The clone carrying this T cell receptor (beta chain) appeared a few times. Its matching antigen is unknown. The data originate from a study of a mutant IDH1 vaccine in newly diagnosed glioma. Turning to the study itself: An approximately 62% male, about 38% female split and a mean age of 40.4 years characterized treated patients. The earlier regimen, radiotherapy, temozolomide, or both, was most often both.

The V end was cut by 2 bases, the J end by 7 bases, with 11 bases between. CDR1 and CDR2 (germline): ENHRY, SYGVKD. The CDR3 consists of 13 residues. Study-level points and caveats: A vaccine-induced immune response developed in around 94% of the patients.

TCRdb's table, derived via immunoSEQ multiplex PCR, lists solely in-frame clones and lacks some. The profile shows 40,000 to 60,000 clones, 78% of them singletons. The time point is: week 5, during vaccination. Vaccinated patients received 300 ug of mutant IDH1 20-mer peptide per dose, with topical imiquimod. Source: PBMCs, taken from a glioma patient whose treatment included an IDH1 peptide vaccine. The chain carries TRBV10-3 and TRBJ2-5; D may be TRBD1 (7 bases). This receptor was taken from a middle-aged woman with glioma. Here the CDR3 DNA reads TGTGCCATCAGTGAGGCAGGGGGAGGGACCCAGTACTTC. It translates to CAISEAGGGTQYF.